Shown below are 24 T cell receptor beta chains from a single sample sequenced in a study of CD8 T cells in Susac syndrome. With random hexamers, reverse transcription was performed on roughly 0.5 to 1 ug of RNA. A single record per CDR3 protein comes from TCRdb applying MiXCR to the immunoSEQ multiplex PCR reads. Found here are about 300,000 distinct CDR3 sequences, 85% of them singletons; the top ten hold 0.21%. Sample: CD8+ T cells from PBMCs. The source of these receptors is a human donor with multiple sclerosis.

The CDR3 protein is CASSYPVGGTEAFF. The CDR3 bases are TGTGCCAGCAGTTACCCCGTTGGGGGAACTGAAGCTTTCTTT. The chain recombines TRBV6-6 with TRBJ1-1; TRBD1 might be the D (5 bases). The germline CDR1 and CDR2 sequences are MNHNY and SVGAGI (reference sequence). Trimming shortened V by 2 bases and J by 5 bases, and 12 bases separated the two germline ends. This CDR3 comprises 14 residues.

V gene TRBV30 combines with J gene TRBJ2-4, with no clear D. With 0 bases removed from V and 2 bases from J, the gap between germline ends came to 14 bases. This CDR3 is built from 16 residues. The germline V gene has CDR1 GTSNPN and CDR2 SVGIG (reference sequence). DNA for the CDR3: TGTGCCTGGAGTGTTTTTCCAAACCTAACCAAAAACATTCAGTACTTC. Translation gives CAWSVFPNLTKNIQYF.

V gene TRBV4-1 combines with J gene TRBJ2-7, with TRBD2 matching over 12 bases. This CDR3 spans 15 amino acids. Germline CDR1 and CDR2: MGHRA and YSYEKL. V dropped 3 bases and J dropped 3; count of bases not matched to a gene: 3. DNA for the CDR3: TGCGCCAGCAGCCAGACTAGCGGGAGAAGCTACGAGCAGTACTTC. The encoded protein is CASSQTSGRSYEQYF.

The chain combines TRBV19 with TRBJ2-6, with a tentative D call TRBD2 (6 bases). The germline V gene encodes CDR1 LNHDA and CDR2 SQIVND (reference sequence). The CDR3 is 15 residues long. V was clipped by 3 bases and J by 0 bases, with 6 bases between them. As DNA, the CDR3 is TGTGCCAGTAGTATCGGGAGCTCTGGGGCCAACGTCCTGACTTTC. Protein sequence: CASSIGSSGANVLTF.

The gene calls are TRBV9 and TRBJ2-3; 8 bases agree with TRBD2. In germline, CDR1 is SGDLS, CDR2 YYNGEE. J gave up 0 bases and V 3 bases, and 9 bases lay outside the gene matches. The CDR3 loop spans 17 amino acids. Here the CDR3 DNA reads TGTGCCAGCAGCGAGGATCGGGGGGGCCTTAGCACAGATACGCAGTATTTT. The encoded protein is CASSEDRGGLSTDTQYF.

The chain employs TRBV27 and TRBJ2-2; tentative D call: TRBD1 (6 bases). V was pared by 3 bases and J by 6 bases, with 11 bases between. This CDR3 contains 14 residues. Germline values: CDR1 MNHEY, CDR2 SMNVEV (reference sequence). CDR3 amino acids: CASSFAAGAGELFF. The CDR3 DNA follows: TGTGCCAGCAGTTTCGCCGCAGGGGCCGGGGAGCTGTTTTTT.

The J gene is TRBJ1-5, the V gene TRBV11-3; D gene unclear. The CDR3 extends over 15 amino acids. V lost 8 bases and J lost 0, with 14 bases in between. CDR1 is SGHNT and CDR2 is YENEEA in the germline V gene. CDR3 region: CASFSILHSNQPQHF. The CDR3 coding sequence is TGTGCCAGCTTTTCCATACTGCATAGCAATCAGCCCCAGCATTTT.

The chain combines TRBV6-6 with TRBJ1-1; TRBD1 aligns across 7 bases. This CDR3 comprises 14 residues. The ends lost 7 bases at V and 7 bases at J; junction bases unmatched: 12. Germline V gene lookup returns CDR1 MNHNY and CDR2 SVGAGI (reference sequence). Here the CDR3 reads CASIIEGAKSEAFF. CDR3 DNA sequence: TGTGCCAGCATTATAGAGGGGGCGAAAAGTGAAGCTTTCTTT.

The CDR3 protein is CASSPLSGGGAEAFF. CDR3 nucleotide sequence: TGTGCCAGCAGCCCCCTTTCGGGGGGAGGCGCTGAAGCTTTCTTT. The chain combines TRBV21-1 with TRBJ1-1. TRBV21-1 is noted as a pseudogene. The CDR3 contains 15 residues.

This clonotype was observed a single time. The chain uses TRBV4-3 and TRBJ2-7; D may match TRBD1 or TRBD2 (5 bases each). CDR3 length equals 16 residues. The germline CDR1 and CDR2 sequences are LGHNA and YSLEER. V lost 2 bases to trimming and J lost 3 bases, with 17 bases between them. CDR3 in DNA: TGCGCCAGCAGCCAATGGGGTGAGGGGCGACGCTACGAGCAGTACTTC. It encodes CASSQWGEGRRYEQYF.

V is TRBV7-9 and J is TRBJ2-2; D might be TRBD2 (6 bases). This CDR3 comprises 16 residues. Trimming shortened V by 5 bases and J by 7 bases, and 20 bases separated the two germline ends. Germline assignment: CDR1 SEHNR and CDR2 FQNEAQ (reference sequence). CDR3 in DNA: TGTGCCAGCAGCCCTCAATGGGCGGGATCTGGCGGGGAGCTGTTTTTT. As protein: CASSPQWAGSGGELFF.

In this sample, this clonotype turned up once. This sequence joins TRBV6-2 or TRBV6-3 and TRBJ2-7, with TRBD2 identical over 7 bases. Germline CDR1 MNHEY, CDR2 SVGEGT. The J segment lost 0 bases and the V segment lost 0 bases, leaving 8 bases of the junction unmatched. The CDR3 spans 17 residues. CDR3 region: CASSYSGFGGSSYEQYF. The CDR3 coding sequence is TGTGCCAGCAGTTACTCAGGGTTCGGGGGGAGCTCCTACGAGCAGTACTTC.

The chain is built from TRBV27 and TRBJ1-2, with no clear D. CDR3 length equals 14 residues. Germline CDR1 reads MNHEY; CDR2 reads SMNVEV (reference sequence). V shed 5 bases and J shed 3 bases, with 13 bases lying between them. This CDR3 reads CASSLTGNHYGYTF. CDR3 sequence (DNA): TGTGCCAGCAGTCTCACCGGGAACCACTATGGCTACACCTTC.

This clonotype occurred a few times. The chain combines TRBV5-4 with TRBJ2-2; no firm D call. Trimming removed 2 bases from V and 1 base from J, with 6 bases in between. Germline CDR1 and CDR2: SGHNT and YYREEE (reference sequence). The CDR3 length is 14 residues. The CDR3 reads CASSFGVNTGELFF. CDR3 DNA sequence: TGTGCCAGCAGCTTCGGTGTGAACACCGGGGAGCTGTTTTTT.

This chain links TRBV7-3 with TRBJ1-1, with TRBD1 matching over 9 bases. In germline, CDR1 is SGHTA, CDR2 FQGTGA. This CDR3 is 17 amino acids long. J lost 4 bases, V lost 0 bases, and 9 bases had no gene match. The CDR3 coding sequence is TGTGCCAGCAGCTTAACCGGACAGGGGCTGGGGACCACTGAAGCTTTCTTT. Translation: CASSLTGQGLGTTEAFF.

The rearrangement links TRBV4-3 to TRBJ2-1; 7 nucleotides agree with TRBD2. V trimming: 1 base; J trimming: 6 bases; junction bases outside the gene matches: 12. Germline loops: CDR1 LGHNA, CDR2 YSLEER. This CDR3 contains 17 residues. The CDR3 region is CASSQGYGGVVLNEQFF. For the CDR3, the DNA is TGCGCCAGCAGCCAAGGGTATGGGGGGGTGGTACTCAATGAGCAGTTCTTC.

This clonotype showed up just once. The chain is built from TRBV13 and TRBJ1-2; D is possibly TRBD1 (5 bases). The CDR3 length is 14 residues. Between the trimmed V and J ends, which lost 5 bases and 6 bases, there was a span of 16 bases. Germline V lookup: CDR1 PRHDT, CDR2 FYEKMQ (reference sequence). The DNA of the CDR3 is TGTGCCAGCAGCCAACAGGTCACTAGGGATGGCTACACCTTC. This encodes CASSQQVTRDGYTF.

This chain links TRBV28 with TRBJ2-2; D unresolved. CDR1 is MDHEN, CDR2 SYDVKM, per germline. The CDR3 totals 15 residues. Trimming pared 6 bases from V and 2 bases from J, leaving 13 bases between. The CDR3 DNA follows: TGTGCCAGCAGCTTCTTAACCCGAAACACCGGGGAGCTGTTTTTT. It is translated as CASSFLTRNTGELFF.

This chain joins TRBV9 and TRBJ2-7; 9 bases line up with TRBD1. Germline V gives CDR1 SGDLS, CDR2 YYNGEE. This CDR3 is built from 14 residues. V was pared by 2 bases and J by 4 bases, with 4 bases of the junction left unmatched. CDR3 amino acids: CASSVRTGEYEQYF. Here the CDR3 DNA reads TGTGCCAGCAGCGTCAGGACAGGGGAGTACGAGCAGTACTTC.

This chain uses TRBV27 with TRBJ2-7, with D unresolved. The CDR3 contains 14 residues. Germline CDR1 is MNHEY and CDR2 is SMNVEV (reference sequence). With 6 bases removed from V and 2 bases from J, the gap between germline ends came to 14 bases. For the CDR3, the DNA is TGTGCCAGCAGGACCCCCGATACCGCCTACGAGCAGTACTTC. It codes for CASRTPDTAYEQYF.

The V call is TRBV28, the J call TRBJ2-1, with 9 nucleotides matching TRBD1. The CDR3 is 13 residues long. Germline assignment: CDR1 MDHEN and CDR2 SYDVKM. J was trimmed by 7 bases and V by 5 bases; bases with no gene match: 3. The CDR3 DNA follows: TGTGCCAGCAGTCCCGGGACAGGGAATGAGCAGTTCTTC. As protein: CASSPGTGNEQFF.

V is TRBV7-2 and J is TRBJ2-7; D call uncertain. This CDR3 region has 14 residues. The V end was cut by 5 bases, the J end by 2 bases, with 13 bases between. The germline CDR1 and CDR2 sequences are SGHTA and FQGNSA. The CDR3 sequence: CASSPLVPAYEQYF. The CDR3 coding sequence is TGTGCCAGCAGCCCCCTTGTCCCGGCCTACGAGCAGTACTTC.

This clonotype has a single count. The V and J genes are TRBV15 and TRBJ1-5, with D tentatively TRBD1 (5 bases). The CDR3 has 13 amino acids. V shed 5 bases and J shed 4 bases, with 9 bases lying between them. Per the germline V gene, CDR1 is LNHNV and CDR2 is YYDKDF (reference sequence). In DNA, the CDR3 is TGTGCCACCAGCGGTAGACAGAATCAGCCCCAGCATTTT. It is translated as CATSGRQNQPQHF.

The rearrangement links TRBV12-3 or TRBV12-4 to TRBJ2-7; D may be TRBD2 (7 bases). V was cut by 1 base and J by 6 bases, with 13 bases left in between. This CDR3 contains 14 residues. The DNA of the CDR3 is TGTGCCAGCAGTTTAGAAGGGAGGGGGGCCGAGCAGTACTTC. It codes for CASSLEGRGAEQYF.